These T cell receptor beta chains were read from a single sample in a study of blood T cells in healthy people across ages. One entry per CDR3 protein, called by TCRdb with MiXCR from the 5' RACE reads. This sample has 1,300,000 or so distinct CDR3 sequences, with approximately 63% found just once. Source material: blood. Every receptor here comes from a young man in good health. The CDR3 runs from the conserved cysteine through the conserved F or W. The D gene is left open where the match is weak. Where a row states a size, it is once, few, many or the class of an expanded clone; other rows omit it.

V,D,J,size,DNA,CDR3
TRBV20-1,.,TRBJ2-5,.,TGCAGTGCTGGTCGGATGGCTTTCGAGCAAGAGACCCAGTACTTC,CSAGRMAFEQETQYF
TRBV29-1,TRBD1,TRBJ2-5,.,TGCAGCGTTGGAGAAACAGGGGGATTCGGGACCCAGTACTTC,CSVGETGGFGTQYF
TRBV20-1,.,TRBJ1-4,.,TGCAGTGCTAGGGGAGGTTTAGGGGAAAAACTGTTTTTT,CSARGGLGEKLFF
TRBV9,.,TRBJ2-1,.,TGTGCCAGCAGCTTCGGGCAGGGGAGGAACAATGAGCAGTTCTTC,CASSFGQGRNNEQFF
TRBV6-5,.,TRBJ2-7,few,TGTGCCAGCAGTTACTCGTCCAGGGGCGAGCAGTACTTC,CASSYSSRGEQYF
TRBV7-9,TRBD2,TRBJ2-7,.,TGTGCCAGCAGCGAGACTAGCGGGAGATTCGACGAGCAGTACTTC,CASSETSGRFDEQYF
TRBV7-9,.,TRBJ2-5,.,TGTGCCAGCAGCTCGTGGACGGCCGGAGGCCAAGAGACCCAGTACTTC,CASSSWTAGGQETQYF
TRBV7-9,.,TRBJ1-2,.,TGTGCCAGCAGCTTAGCTACAGGTCTCGGTGACTATGGCTACACCTTC,CASSLATGLGDYGYTF
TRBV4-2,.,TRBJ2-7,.,TGTGCCAGCAGCCAAGAAACTAGCCCGTCCTACGAGCAGTACTTC,CASSQETSPSYEQYF
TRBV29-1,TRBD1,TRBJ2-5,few,TGCAGTACCCGGGACAGGGGAAACTTACAAGAGACCCAGTACTTC,CSTRDRGNLQETQYF
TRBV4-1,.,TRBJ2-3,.,TGCGCCAGCAGCCAAGTGTACGGACGGGACACAGATACGCAGTATTTT,CASSQVYGRDTDTQYF
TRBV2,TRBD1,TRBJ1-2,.,TGTGCCAGCGGACAGGACGGTAGCTATGGCTACACCTTC,CASGQDGSYGYTF
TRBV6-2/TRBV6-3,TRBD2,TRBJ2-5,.,TGTGCCAGCAGTTACGGGTTTGCGGGGGGCCGCCAAGAGACCCAGTACTTC,CASSYGFAGGRQETQYF
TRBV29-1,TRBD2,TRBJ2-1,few,TGCAGCGTTGGTCCGACCGGACTAGATGGTGAGCAGTTCTTC,CSVGPTGLDGEQFF
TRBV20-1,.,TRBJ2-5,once,TGCAGTGTTCCTATAGGGACCGATACCCAAGAGACCCAGTACTTC,CSVPIGTDTQETQYF
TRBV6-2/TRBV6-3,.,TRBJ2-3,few,TGTGCCAGCAGTTACTTCGCACAGGGAGGAGATACGCAGTATTTT,CASSYFAQGGDTQYF
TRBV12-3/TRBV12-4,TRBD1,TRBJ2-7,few,TGTGCCAGCAGTTACAGGGGTCTCGAGCAGTACTTC,CASSYRGLEQYF
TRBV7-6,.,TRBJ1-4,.,TGTGCCAGCAGCTTAAACTCGAGGGAAAAACTGTTTTTT,CASSLNSREKLFF
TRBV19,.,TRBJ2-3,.,TGTGCCAGTAAACCAGGCGCAGATACGCAGTATTTT,CASKPGADTQYF
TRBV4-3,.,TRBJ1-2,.,TGCGCCAGCAGCCAAGGATCCAGAACTAACTATGGCTACACCTTC,CASSQGSRTNYGYTF
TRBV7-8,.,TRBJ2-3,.,TGTGCCAGCAGCTTGTTTAGGCTAAGTGTCACAGATACGCAGTATTTT,CASSLFRLSVTDTQYF
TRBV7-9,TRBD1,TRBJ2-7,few,TGTGCCAGCAGCTCCTCCGGGACAGAGGTGCTCGAGCAGTACTTC,CASSSSGTEVLEQYF
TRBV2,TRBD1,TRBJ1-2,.,TGTGCCAGCAGTGATCCTGGACAGGGAAACTATGGCTACACCTTC,CASSDPGQGNYGYTF
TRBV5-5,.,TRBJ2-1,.,TGTGCCAGCAGCTTTACTCGGGATTATCTCGATGAGCAGTTCTTC,CASSFTRDYLDEQFF
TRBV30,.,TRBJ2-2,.,TGTGCTAGTACCCCCTCAGGGTCCGGGGAGCTGTTTTTT,CASTPSGSGELFF
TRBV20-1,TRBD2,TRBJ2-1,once,TGCAGTGCTAGAGATCCTAGCGGGATCTACAATGAGCAGTTCTTC,CSARDPSGIYNEQFF
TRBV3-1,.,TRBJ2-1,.,TGTGCCAGCAGCCAAGGTATAGTCGCGCATGAGCAGTTCTTC,CASSQGIVAHEQFF
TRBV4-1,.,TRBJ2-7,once,TGCGCCAGCCGCCCTTTAGCCAATGGGGGGAACGAGCAGTACTTC,CASRPLANGGNEQYF
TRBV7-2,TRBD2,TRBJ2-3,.,TGTGCCAGCAGCTTAAAGGGCGGGAGAGATACGCAGTATTTT,CASSLKGGRDTQYF
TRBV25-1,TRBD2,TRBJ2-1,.,TGTGCCAGCAGTGAATATATTAGCGGGGGGCGAGATGAGCAGTTCTTC,CASSEYISGGRDEQFF
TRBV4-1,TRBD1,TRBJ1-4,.,TGCGCCAGCAGCGTCCGACAGGGAAATGAAAAACTGTTTTTT,CASSVRQGNEKLFF
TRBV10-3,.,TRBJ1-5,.,TGTGCCATCAGTGAGCCGGACAGTGGCAATCAGCCCCAGCATTTT,CAISEPDSGNQPQHF
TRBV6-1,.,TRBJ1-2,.,TGTGCCAGCAGTGAAGCGGGAGGGTTCGGCTACACCTTC,CASSEAGGFGYTF
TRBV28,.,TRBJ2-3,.,TGTGCCAGCAGTTTAAGGTTGAGGGGCCCACAGTATTTT,CASSLRLRGPQYF
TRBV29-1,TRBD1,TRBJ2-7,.,TGCAGCGTTGCGCAGGGGGCGAACGAGCAGTACTTC,CSVAQGANEQYF
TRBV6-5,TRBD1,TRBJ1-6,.,TGTGCCAGCAGTACCCTAGGACAGGATTATAATTCACCCCTCCACTTT,CASSTLGQDYNSPLHF
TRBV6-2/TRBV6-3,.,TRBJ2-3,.,TGTGCCAGCAGTTTACTCGTCCTAGGTCGGGGAGATACGCAGTATTTT,CASSLLVLGRGDTQYF
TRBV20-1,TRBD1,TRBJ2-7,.,TGCAGTGCTAGAGATCGGGACAGTCCCCTCTCCTACGAGCAGTACTTC,CSARDRDSPLSYEQYF
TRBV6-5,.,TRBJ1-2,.,TGTGCCAGCAGTTACATCGGACAGCCTTATGGCTACACCTTC,CASSYIGQPYGYTF
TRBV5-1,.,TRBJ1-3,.,TGCGCCAGCAGCTTCATCAGTGGAAACACCATATATTTT,CASSFISGNTIYF
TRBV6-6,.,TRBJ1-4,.,TGTGCCAGCAGTATCCGTGCCTCTCGGGATGAAAAACTGTTTTTT,CASSIRASRDEKLFF
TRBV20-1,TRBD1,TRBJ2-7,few,TGCAGTGCCAGAGGACAGGGAGAGTACGAGCAGTACTTC,CSARGQGEYEQYF
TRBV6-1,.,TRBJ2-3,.,TGTGCCAGCAGGGCTAGGGGAGCCAGCACAGATACGCAGTATTTT,CASRARGASTDTQYF
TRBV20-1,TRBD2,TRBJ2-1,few,TGCAGTGCTAGTACCAGCGGGAGCATTTCCTACAATGAGCAGTTCTTC,CSASTSGSISYNEQFF
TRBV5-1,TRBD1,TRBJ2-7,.,TGCGCCAGCAGCACCGCAGGGGGCGGCTACGAGCAGTACTTC,CASSTAGGGYEQYF
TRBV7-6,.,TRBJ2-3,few,TGTGCCAGCAGCTTATTCAGGGTCACAGATACGCAGTATTTT,CASSLFRVTDTQYF
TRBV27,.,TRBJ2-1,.,TGTGCCAGCAGTCCCCTCGAACTGGACCCTCTAAGCTCCTACAATGAGCAGTTCTTC,CASSPLELDPLSSYNEQFF
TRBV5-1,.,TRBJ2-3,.,TGCGCCAGCAGCTTGAGGTGGCACACAGATACGCAGTATTTT,CASSLRWHTDTQYF
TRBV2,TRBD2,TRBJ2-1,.,TGTGCCAGCAGAGGGGTTGGACTAGCGTTCTTC,CASRGVGLAFF
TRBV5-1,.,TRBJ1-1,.,TGCGCCAGCAGCTTTGGGACACCCTCGAACACTGAAGCTTTCTTT,CASSFGTPSNTEAFF
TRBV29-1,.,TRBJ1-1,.,TGCAGCGTGGGACCCGGGACCTCCTGTGGCGCTTTCTTT,CSVGPGTSCGAFF
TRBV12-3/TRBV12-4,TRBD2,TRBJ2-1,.,TGTGCCAGCAGTCTCGCCGGGGGGATCGATGAGCAGTTCTTC,CASSLAGGIDEQFF
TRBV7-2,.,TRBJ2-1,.,TGTGCCAGCGGGCCGATGGGGGGCAATGAGCAGTTCTTC,CASGPMGGNEQFF
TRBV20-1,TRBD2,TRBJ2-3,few,TGCAGTGCTTTGACTAGCAGGGATACGCAGTATTTT,CSALTSRDTQYF
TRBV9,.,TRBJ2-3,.,TGTGCCAGCAGCCCAGGACCGGCTGATAATACGCAGTATTTT,CASSPGPADNTQYF
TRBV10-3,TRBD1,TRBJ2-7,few,TGTGCCATCAGTGACTCTACCCCGGGACAGGTTCGTTACGAGCAGTACTTC,CAISDSTPGQVRYEQYF
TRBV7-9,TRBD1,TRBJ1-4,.,TGTGCCAGCAGTAGCTTGGGGACAGGGGATGAAAAACTGTTTTTT,CASSSLGTGDEKLFF
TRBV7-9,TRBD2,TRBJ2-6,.,TGTGCCAGCAGCTTTGCGGGGGGCTCCTCTGGGGCCAACGTCCTGACTTTC,CASSFAGGSSGANVLTF
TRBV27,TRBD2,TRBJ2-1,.,TGTGCCAGCAGTACCTGGGGTAGCGGGAGGGGCGGTGAGCACTTCTTC,CASSTWGSGRGGEHFF
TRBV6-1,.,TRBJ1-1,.,TGTGCCAGCGCAGGATCGCTCTTGGAAGCTTTCTTT,CASAGSLLEAFF